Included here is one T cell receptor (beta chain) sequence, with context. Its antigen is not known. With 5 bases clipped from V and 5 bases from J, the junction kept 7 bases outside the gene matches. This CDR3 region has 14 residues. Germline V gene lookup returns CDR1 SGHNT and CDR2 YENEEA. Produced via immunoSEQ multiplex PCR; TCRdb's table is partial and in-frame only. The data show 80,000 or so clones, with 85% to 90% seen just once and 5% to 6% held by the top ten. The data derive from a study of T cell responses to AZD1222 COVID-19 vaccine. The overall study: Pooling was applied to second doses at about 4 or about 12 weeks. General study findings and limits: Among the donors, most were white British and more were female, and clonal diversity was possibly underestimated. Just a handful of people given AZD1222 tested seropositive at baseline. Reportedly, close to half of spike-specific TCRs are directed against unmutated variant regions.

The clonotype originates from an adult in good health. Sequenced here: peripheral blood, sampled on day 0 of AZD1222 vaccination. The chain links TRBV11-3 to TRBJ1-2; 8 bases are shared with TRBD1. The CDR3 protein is CASSPRQGQYGYTF. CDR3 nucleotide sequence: TGTGCCAGCAGCCCGCGACAGGGGCAATATGGCTACACCTTC.